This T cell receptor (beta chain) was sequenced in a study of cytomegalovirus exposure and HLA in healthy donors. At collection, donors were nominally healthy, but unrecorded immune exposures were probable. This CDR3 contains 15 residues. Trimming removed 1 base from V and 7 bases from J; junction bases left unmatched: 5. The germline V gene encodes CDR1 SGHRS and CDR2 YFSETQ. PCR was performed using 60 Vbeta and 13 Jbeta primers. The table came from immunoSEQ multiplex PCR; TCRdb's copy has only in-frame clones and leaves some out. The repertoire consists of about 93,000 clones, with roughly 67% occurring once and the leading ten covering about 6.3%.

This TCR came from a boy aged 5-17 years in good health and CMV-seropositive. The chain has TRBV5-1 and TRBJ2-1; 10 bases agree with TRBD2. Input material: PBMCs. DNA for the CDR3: TGCGCCAGCAGCTTGTTCCAGCGGGAGGGGAATGAGCAGTTCTTC. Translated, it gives CASSLFQREGNEQFF.